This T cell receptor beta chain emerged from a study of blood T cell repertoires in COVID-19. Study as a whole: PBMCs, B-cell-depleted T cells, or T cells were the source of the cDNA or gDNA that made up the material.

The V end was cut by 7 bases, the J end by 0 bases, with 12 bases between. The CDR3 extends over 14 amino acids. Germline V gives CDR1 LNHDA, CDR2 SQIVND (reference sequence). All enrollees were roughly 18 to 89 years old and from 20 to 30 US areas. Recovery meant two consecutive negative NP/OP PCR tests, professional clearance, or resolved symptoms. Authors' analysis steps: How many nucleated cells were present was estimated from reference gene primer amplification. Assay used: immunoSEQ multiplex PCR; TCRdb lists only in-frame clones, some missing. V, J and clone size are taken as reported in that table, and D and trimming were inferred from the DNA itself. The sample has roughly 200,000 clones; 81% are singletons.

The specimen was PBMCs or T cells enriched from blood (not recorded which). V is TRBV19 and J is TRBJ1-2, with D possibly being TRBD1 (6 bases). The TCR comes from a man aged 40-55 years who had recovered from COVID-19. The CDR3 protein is CASMTGIANYGYTF. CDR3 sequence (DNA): TGTGCCAGTATGACAGGAATAGCTAACTATGGCTACACCTTC.